This T cell receptor beta chain is from a study of CD8 T cells in ankylosing spondylitis. TCRdb ran MiXCR on the 5' RACE reads and lists one entry per CDR3 protein. There are about 240,000 distinct CDR3 sequences in the sample; around 9.1% occur only once, and about 6.5% lies in the top ten. There are a few counts of this clonotype. From germline, CDR1 is DFQATT and CDR2 SNEGSKA (reference sequence). There are 16 residues in the CDR3. V lost 6 bases, J lost 1 base, and 11 bases stayed unmatched. The V gene is TRBV20-1, the J gene TRBJ2-1, with 8 positions matching TRBD2. Sample: blood, either unsorted or a sorted T cell fraction (not recorded which). The source is a male donor with ankylosing spondylitis or in good health (not recorded which). The CDR3 region is CSAPSREGPSYNEQFF. CDR3 DNA sequence: TGCAGTGCCCCGTCCCGGGAGGGCCCTTCCTACAATGAGCAGTTCTTC.